This T cell receptor beta chain emerged from a study of blood T cell repertoires in COVID-19. Sequencing was performed with immunoSEQ multiplex PCR; in TCRdb, only in-frame clones are kept and a portion is missing. This table has about 130,000 clones, 84% appearing once. The TCR comes from a woman aged 25 to 39 who had recovered from COVID-19. The material sequenced was peripheral blood.

The CDR3 sequence is CASSQDRQRETQYF. CDR3 nucleotides: TGTGCCAGCAGCCAAGATCGACAGAGAGAGACCCAGTACTTC. V usage is TRBV3-1 (or the pseudogene TRBV3-2) and J usage is TRBJ2-5, with D possibly being TRBD1 (5 bases). Germline-derived CDR1 and CDR2 are LGHDT and YNNKEL (reference sequence). The CDR3 contains 14 residues. V was trimmed by 0 bases and J by 4 bases, leaving 9 bases between them.